This T cell receptor beta chain emerged from a study of T cell responses to AZD1222 COVID-19 vaccine. The junction had 4 bases not matched to a gene; V was cut back by 2 bases and J by 3 bases. CDR3 length: 14 amino acids. Germline V CDR1 and CDR2: MNHEY, SVGEGT. This clone showed up just a few times. The antigen remains unidentified. Study conclusions and caveats: All repertoire sampling was performed exclusively after the peak T cell response.

TCRdb's copy holds only in-frame clones and misses some; the assay was immunoSEQ multiplex PCR. The data hold 65,000 to 95,000 clones, with 70% to 90% observed a single time. The gene calls are TRBV6-2 or TRBV6-3 and TRBJ2-7, with 7 bases aligning to TRBD2. The clonotype comes from an adult who received the AZD1222 COVID-19 vaccine. This sample comprised peripheral blood, obtained 28 days after the second AZD1222 dose. The CDR3 DNA is TGTGCCAGCAGTTACCGGGGGGAAAACTACGAGCAGTACTTC. This codes for CASSYRGENYEQYF.